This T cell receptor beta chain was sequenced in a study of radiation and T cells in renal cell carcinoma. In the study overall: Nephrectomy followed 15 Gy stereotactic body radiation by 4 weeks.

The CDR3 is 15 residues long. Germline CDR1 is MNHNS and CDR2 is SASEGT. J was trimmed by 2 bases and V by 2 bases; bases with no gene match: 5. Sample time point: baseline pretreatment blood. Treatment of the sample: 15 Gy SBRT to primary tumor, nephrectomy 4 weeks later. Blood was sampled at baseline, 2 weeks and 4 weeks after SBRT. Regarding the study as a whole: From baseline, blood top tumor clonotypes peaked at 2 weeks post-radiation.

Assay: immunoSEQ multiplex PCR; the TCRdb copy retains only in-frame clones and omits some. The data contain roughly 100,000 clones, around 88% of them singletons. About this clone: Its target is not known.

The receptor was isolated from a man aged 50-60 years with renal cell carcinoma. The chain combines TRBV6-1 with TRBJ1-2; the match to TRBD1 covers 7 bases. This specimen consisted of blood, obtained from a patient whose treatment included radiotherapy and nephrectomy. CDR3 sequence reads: CASSEYDRDNYGYTF. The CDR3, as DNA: TGTGCCAGCAGTGAATATGACAGGGACAACTATGGCTACACCTTC.